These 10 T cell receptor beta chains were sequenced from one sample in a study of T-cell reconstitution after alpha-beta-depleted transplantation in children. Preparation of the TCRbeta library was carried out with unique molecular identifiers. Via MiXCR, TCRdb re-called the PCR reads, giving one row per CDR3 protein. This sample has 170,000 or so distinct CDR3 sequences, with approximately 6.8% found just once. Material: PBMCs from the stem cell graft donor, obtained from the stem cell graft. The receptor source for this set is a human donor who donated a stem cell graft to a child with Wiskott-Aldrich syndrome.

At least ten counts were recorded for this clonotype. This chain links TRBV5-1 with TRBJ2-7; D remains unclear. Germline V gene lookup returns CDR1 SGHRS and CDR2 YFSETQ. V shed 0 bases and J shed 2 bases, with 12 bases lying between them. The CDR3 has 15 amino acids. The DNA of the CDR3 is TGCGCCAGCAGCTTGGGTCAGAGTTCGACCTACGAGCAGTACTTC. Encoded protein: CASSLGQSSTYEQYF.

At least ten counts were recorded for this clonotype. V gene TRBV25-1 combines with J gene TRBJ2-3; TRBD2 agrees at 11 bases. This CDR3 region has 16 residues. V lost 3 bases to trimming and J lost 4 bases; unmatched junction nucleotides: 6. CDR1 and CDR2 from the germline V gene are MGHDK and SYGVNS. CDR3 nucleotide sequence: TGTGCCAGCAGTGATCTGACTAGCGGGACGTCAGATACGCAGTATTTT. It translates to CASSDLTSGTSDTQYF. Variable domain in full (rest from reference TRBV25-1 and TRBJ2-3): EADIYQTPRYLVIGTGKKITLECSQTMGHDKMYWYQQDPGMELHLIHYSYGVNSTEKGDLSSESTVSRIRTEHFPLTLESARPSHTSQYLCASSDLTSGTSDTQYFGPGTRLTVL.

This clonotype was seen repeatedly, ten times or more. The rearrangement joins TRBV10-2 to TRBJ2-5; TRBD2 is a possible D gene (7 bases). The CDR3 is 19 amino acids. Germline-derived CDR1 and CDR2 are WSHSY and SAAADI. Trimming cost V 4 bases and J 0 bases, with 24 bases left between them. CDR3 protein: CASSGPSRGGGNYQETQYF. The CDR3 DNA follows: TGCGCCAGCAGTGGGCCGTCACGAGGGGGGGGGAACTACCAAGAGACCCAGTACTTC.

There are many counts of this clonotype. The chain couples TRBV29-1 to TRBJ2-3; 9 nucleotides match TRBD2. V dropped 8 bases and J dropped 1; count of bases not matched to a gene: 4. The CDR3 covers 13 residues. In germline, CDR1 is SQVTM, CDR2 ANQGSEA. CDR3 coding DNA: TGCAGCTTTAGCGGGGGCCGCACAGATACGCAGTATTTT. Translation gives CSFSGGRTDTQYF.

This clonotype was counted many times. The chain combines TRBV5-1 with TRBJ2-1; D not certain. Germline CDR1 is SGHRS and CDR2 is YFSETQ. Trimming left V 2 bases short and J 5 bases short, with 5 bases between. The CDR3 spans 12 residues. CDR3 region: CASSFRNNEQFF. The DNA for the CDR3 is TGCGCCAGCAGCTTTAGGAACAATGAGCAGTTCTTC.

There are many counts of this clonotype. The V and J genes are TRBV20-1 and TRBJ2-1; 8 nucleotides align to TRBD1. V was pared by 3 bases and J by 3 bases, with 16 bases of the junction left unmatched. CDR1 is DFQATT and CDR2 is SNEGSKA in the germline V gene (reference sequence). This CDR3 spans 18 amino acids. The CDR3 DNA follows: TGCAGTGCTAGGGCCGAAGGCTCTAGACAGGGGTTCTACAATGAGCAGTTCTTC. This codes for CSARAEGSRQGFYNEQFF.

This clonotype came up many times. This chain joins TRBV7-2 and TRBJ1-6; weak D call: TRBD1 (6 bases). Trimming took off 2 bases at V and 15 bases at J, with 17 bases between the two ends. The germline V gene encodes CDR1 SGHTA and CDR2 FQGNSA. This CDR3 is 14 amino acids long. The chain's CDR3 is CASSLYLGQPGLHF. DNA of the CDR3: TGTGCCAGCAGCTTATACCTAGGACAGCCTGGCCTCCACTTT.

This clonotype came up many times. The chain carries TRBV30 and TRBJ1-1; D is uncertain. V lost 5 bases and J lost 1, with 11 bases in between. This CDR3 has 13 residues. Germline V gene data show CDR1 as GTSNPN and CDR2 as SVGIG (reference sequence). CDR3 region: CAWAPGENTEAFF. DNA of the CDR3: TGTGCCTGGGCACCGGGAGAGAACACTGAAGCTTTCTTT.

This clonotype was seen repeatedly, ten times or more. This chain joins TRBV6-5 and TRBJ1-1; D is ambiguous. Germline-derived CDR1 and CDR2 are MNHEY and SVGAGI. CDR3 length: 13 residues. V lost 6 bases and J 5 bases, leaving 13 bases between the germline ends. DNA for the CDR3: TGTGCCAGCAGCCAGGTCAAGGGTACTGAAGCTTTCTTT. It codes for CASSQVKGTEAFF.

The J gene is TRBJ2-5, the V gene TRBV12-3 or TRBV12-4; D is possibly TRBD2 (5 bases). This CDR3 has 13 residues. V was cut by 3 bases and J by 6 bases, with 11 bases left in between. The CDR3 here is CASSFERVQTQYF. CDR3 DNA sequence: TGTGCCAGCAGTTTCGAGAGGGTACAGACCCAGTACTTC.